Described below is a single T cell receptor beta chain sequence and its context. Under the authors' procedure: Reference gene primer amplification in the assay estimated nucleated cell counts. The protocol was immunoSEQ multiplex PCR, while the TCRdb copy is restricted to in-frame clones and leaves out a portion. Clone size and V and J calls were adopted from that table, with D and trimming inferred from the DNA. The table has roughly 130,000 clones, 90% seen once; the top ten hold approximately 3.5%. The record originates from a study of blood T cell repertoires in COVID-19. On the study more broadly: The origin of the acute and convalescent COVID-19 samples was the United States, Italy and Spain. T cells, B-cell-depleted T cells, or PBMCs supplied cDNA or gDNA.

This sequence was found in a man aged 50 or older with active COVID-19. The sequenced sample was peripheral blood.

This CDR3 reads CASSTNSGFNEQFF. Written as DNA, the CDR3 is TGTGCCAGCAGCACAAATAGCGGTTTCAATGAGCAGTTCTTC. The chain joins TRBV11-3 to TRBJ2-1, with D possibly TRBD2 on 6 matching bases. The V end was cut by 5 bases, the J end by 6 bases, with 14 bases between. The CDR3 has 14 residues. Germline assignment: CDR1 SGHNT and CDR2 YENEEA.